This T cell receptor beta chain originates from a study of blood T cell repertoires in COVID-19. Under the authors' procedure: Amplifying reference gene primers gave estimates of nucleated cell counts. This table comes from immunoSEQ multiplex PCR, and its TCRdb copy is limited to in-frame clones, with some not included. V, J and clone size are taken as reported in that table, and D and trimming were inferred from the DNA itself. The data contain some 490,000 clones, approximately 83% of them singletons. V dropped 10 bases and J dropped 2 bases, with 12 bases sitting between them. Germline values: CDR1 WNHNN, CDR2 SYGVQD (reference sequence). This CDR3 region has 13 residues.

Sequencing used peripheral blood. The chain links TRBV10-1 to TRBJ1-5; maybe TRBD1 (5 bases). This TCR was sampled from a human donor in a cohort sampled during active COVID-19. CDR3 nucleotides: TGCGCCACGTGCAAGGGGTGCAATCAGCCCCAGCATTTT. Its translation: CATCKGCNQPQHF.